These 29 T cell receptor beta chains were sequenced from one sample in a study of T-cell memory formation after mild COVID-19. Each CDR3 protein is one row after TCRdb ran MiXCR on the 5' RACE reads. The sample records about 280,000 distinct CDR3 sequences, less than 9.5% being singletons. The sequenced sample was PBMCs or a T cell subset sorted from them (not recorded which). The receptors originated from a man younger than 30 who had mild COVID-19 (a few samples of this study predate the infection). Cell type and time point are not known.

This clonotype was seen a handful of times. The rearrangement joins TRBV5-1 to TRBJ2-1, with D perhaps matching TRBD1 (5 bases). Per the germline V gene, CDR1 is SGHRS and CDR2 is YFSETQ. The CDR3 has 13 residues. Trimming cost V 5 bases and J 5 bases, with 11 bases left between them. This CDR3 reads CASRFYRNNEQFF. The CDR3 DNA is TGCGCCAGCAGGTTCTACAGGAACAATGAGCAGTTCTTC.

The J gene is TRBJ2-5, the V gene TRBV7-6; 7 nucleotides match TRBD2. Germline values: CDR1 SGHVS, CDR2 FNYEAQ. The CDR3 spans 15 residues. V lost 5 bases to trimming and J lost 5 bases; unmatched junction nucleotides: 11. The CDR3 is CASSTRGGLGETQYF. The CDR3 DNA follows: TGTGCCAGCAGCACGCGCGGGGGTTTGGGCGAGACCCAGTACTTC.

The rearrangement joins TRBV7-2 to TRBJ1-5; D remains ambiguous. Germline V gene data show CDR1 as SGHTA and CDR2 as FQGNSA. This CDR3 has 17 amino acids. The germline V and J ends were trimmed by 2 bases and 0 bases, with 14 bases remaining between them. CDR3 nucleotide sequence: TGTGCCAGCAGCTTAAACAGTCTCGGCAATAGCAATCAGCCCCAGCATTTT. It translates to CASSLNSLGNSNQPQHF.

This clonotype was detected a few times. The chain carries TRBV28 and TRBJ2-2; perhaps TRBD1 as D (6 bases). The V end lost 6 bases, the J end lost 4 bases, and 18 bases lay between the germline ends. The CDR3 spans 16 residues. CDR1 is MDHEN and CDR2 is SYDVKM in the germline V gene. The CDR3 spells CASSPSSQGSTGELFF. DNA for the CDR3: TGTGCCAGCAGCCCATCGTCGCAGGGGAGCACCGGGGAGCTGTTTTTT.

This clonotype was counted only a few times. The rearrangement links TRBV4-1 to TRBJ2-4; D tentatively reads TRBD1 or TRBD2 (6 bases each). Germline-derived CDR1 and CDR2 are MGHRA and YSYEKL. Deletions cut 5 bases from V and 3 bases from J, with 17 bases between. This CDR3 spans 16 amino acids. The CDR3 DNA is TGCGCCAGCAGCTTCCCGGAGGGGGTGGGCAAAAACATTCAGTACTTC. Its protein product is CASSFPEGVGKNIQYF.

CDR3 nucleotide sequence: TGTGCCAGCAGCCAACGAAACCCAGGGGCCGCACCTAGCACAGATACGCAGTATTTT. Translated, it gives CASSQRNPGAAPSTDTQYF. The chain recombines TRBV6-6 with TRBJ2-3; TRBD1 might be the D (6 bases). V gave up 6 bases and J gave up 0 bases, with 25 bases separating them. The CDR3 length is 19 residues. Germline lookup yields CDR1 MNHNY and CDR2 SVGAGI (reference sequence).

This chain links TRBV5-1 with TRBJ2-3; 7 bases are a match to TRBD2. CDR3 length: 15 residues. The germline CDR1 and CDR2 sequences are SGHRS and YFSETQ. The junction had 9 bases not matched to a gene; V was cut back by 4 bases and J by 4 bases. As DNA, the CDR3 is TGCGCCAGCAGCGGCCCAGCGGGGATGGCAGATACGCAGTATTTT. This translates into CASSGPAGMADTQYF.

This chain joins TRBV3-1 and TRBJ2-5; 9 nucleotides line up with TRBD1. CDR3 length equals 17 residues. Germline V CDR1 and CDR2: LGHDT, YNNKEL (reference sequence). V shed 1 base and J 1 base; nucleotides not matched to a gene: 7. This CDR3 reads CASSQGPSTGGQETQYF. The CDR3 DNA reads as TGTGCCAGCAGCCAAGGTCCCTCGACAGGGGGCCAAGAGACCCAGTACTTC.

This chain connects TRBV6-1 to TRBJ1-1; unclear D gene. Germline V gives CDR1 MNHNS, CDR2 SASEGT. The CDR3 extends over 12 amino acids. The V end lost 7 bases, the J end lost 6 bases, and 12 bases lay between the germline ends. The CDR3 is CASTWTGSEAFF. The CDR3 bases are TGTGCCAGCACTTGGACGGGATCTGAAGCTTTCTTT.

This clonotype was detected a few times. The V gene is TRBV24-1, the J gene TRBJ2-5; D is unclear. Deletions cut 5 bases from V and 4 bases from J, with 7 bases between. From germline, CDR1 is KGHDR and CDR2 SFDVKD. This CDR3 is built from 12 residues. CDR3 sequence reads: CATSVLGETQYF. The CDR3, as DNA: TGTGCCACCAGTGTCCTAGGAGAGACCCAGTACTTC.

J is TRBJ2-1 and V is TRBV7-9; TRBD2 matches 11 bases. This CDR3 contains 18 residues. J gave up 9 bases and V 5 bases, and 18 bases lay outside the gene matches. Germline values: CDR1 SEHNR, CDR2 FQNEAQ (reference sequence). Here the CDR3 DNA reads TGTGCCAGCAGCCCAGCAGGGATAGCGGGGGGGTCCCGTATTGAGCAGTTCTTC. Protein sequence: CASSPAGIAGGSRIEQFF.

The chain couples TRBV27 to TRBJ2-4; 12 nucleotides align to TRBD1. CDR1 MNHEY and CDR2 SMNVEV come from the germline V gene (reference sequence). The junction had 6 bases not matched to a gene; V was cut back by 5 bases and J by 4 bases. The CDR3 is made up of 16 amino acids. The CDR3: CASSTRDRGPKNIQYF. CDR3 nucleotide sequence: TGTGCCAGCAGTACCCGGGACAGGGGGCCGAAAAACATTCAGTACTTC.

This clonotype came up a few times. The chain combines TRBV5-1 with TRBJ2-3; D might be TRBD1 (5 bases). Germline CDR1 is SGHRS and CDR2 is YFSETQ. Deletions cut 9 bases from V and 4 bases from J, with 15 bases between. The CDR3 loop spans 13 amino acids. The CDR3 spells CATNPQGSDTQYF. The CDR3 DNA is TGCGCCACCAATCCGCAGGGATCAGATACGCAGTATTTT.

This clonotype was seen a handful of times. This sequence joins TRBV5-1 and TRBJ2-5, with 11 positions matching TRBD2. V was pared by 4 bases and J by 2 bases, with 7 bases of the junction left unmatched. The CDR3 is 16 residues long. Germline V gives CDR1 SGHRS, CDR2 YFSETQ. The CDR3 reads CASSRSSGGLQETQYF. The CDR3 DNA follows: TGCGCCAGCAGCAGATCTAGCGGGGGGCTACAAGAGACCCAGTACTTC.

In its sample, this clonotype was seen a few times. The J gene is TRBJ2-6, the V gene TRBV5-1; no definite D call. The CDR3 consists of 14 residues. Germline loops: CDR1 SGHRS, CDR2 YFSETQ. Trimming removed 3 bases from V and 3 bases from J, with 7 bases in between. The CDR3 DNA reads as TGCGCCAGCAGCTATTCCCGTGGGGCCAACGTCCTGACTTTC. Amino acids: CASSYSRGANVLTF.

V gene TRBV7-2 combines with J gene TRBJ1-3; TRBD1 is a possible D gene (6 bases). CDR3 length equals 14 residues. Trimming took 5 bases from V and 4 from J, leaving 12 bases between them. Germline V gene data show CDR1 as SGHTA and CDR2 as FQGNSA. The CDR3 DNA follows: TGTGCCAGCAGCATTACAGGGTCCGGAAACACCATATATTTT. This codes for CASSITGSGNTIYF.

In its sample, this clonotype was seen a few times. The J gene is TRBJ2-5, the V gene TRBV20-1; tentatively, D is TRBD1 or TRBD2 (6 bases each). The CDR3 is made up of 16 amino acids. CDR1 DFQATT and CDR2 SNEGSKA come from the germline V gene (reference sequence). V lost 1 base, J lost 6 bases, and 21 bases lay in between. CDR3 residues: CSARGEEWGAKKTQYF. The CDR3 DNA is TGCAGTGCTAGAGGGGAGGAATGGGGGGCAAAGAAGACCCAGTACTTC.

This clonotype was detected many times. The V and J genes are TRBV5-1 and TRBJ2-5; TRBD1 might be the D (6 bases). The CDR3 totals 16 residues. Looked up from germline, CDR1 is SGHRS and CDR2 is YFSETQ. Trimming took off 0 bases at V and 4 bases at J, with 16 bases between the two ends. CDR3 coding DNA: TGCGCCAGCAGCTTGGGATCGGACACAGGGTCAGAGACCCAGTACTTC. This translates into CASSLGSDTGSETQYF.

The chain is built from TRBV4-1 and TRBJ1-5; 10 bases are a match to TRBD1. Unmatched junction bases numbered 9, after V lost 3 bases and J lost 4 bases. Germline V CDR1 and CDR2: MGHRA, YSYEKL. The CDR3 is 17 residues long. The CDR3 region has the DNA TGCGCCAGCAGCCAGGACCCGGGACAGGGGTTAAATCAGCCCCAGCATTTT. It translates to CASSQDPGQGLNQPQHF.

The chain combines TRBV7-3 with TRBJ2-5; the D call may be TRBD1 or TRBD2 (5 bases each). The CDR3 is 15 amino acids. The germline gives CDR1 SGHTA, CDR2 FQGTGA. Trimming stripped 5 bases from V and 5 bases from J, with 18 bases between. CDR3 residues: CASSPYGADDETQYF. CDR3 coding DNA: TGTGCCAGCAGCCCGTACGGGGCCGACGACGAGACCCAGTACTTC. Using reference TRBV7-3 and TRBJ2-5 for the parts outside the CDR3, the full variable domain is GAGVSQTPSNKVTEKGKYVELRCDPISGHTALYWYRQSLGQGPEFLIYFQGTGAADDSGLPNDRFFAVRPEGSVSTLKIQRTERGDSAVYLCASSPYGADDETQYFGPGTRLLVL.

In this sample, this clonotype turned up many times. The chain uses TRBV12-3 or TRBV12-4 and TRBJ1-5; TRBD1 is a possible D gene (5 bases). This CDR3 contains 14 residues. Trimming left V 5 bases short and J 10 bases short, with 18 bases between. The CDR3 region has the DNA TGTGCCAGCAGTCCCCTGGAGAGGGGAACTCCCCAGCATTTT. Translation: CASSPLERGTPQHF.

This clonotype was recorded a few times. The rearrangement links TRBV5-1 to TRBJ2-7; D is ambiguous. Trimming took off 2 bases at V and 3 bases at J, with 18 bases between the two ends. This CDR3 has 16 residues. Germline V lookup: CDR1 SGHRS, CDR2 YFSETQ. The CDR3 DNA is TGCGCCAGCAGCTTATATCCGGCCCCAGCCCTCTACGAGCAGTACGTC. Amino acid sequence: CASSLYPAPALYEQYV.

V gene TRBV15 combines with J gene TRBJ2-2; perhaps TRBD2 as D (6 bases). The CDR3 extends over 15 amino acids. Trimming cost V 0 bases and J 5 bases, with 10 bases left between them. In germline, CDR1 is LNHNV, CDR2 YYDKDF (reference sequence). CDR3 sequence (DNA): TGTGCCACCAGCAGAGAAATGGAGGGAACCGGGGAGCTGTTTTTT. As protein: CATSREMEGTGELFF.

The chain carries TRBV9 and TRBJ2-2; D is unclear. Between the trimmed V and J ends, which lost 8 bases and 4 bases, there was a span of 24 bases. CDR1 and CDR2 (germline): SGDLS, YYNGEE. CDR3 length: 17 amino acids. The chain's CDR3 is CARGSPLGKSSTGELFF. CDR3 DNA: TGTGCCAGAGGGTCTCCTCTGGGGAAATCGAGCACCGGGGAGCTGTTTTTT.

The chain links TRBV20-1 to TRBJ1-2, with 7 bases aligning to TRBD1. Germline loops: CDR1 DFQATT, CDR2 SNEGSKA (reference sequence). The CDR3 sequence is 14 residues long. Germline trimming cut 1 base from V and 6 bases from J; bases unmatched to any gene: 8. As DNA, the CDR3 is TGCAGTGCTAGAGTGACACAGGGGATGAATGGCTACACCTTC. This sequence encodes CSARVTQGMNGYTF.

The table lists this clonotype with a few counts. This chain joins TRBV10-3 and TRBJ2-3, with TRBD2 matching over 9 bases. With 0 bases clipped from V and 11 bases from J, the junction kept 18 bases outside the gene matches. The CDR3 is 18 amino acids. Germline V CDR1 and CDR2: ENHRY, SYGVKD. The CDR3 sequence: CAISESRNSGGSSFRQYF. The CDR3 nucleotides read TGTGCCATCAGTGAGTCCAGGAATAGCGGGGGATCTTCGTTCAGGCAGTATTTT.

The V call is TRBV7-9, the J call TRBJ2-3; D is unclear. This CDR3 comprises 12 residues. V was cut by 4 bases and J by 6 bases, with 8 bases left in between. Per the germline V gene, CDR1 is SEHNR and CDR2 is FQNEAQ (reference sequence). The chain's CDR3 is CASSSDQDTQYF. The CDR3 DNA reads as TGTGCCAGCAGCTCGGATCAGGATACGCAGTATTTT.

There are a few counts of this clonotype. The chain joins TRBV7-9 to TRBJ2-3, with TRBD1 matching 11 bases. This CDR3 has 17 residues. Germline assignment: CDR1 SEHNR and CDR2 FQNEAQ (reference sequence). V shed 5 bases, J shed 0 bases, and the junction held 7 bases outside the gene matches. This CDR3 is CASSPRTGGESTDTQYF. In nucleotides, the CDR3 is TGTGCCAGCAGCCCTAGGACAGGGGGCGAGAGCACAGATACGCAGTATTTT. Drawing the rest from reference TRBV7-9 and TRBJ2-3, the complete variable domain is DTGVSQNPRHKITKRGQNVTFRCDPISEHNRLYWYRQTLGQGPEFLTYFQNEAQLEKSRLLSDRFSAERPKGSFSTLEIQRTEQGDSAMYLCASSPRTGGESTDTQYFGPGTRLTVL.

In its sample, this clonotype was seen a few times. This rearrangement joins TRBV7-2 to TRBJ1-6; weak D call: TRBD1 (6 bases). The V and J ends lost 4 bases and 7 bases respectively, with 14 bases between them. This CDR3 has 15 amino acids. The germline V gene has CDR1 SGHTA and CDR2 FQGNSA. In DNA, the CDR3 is TGTGCCAGCAGCTCACAGGGCCGCGGGAATTCACCCCTCCACTTT. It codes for CASSSQGRGNSPLHF.